This entry lists 27 T cell receptor beta chains sequenced from one sample in a study of T cell repertoires in cytomegalovirus infection. For these receptors, no antigen is known. Each CDR3 protein is one row after TCRdb ran MiXCR on the reads. This sample has over 100,000 distinct CDR3 sequences, with around 28% found just once. The input for sequencing was CD8+ T cells from cultured PBMCs, taken from culture after CMV antigen stimulation. Receptors were obtained from a human donor in good health (CMV status not recorded). Some clones in this sample may be carry-over from other donors' samples.

The CDR3 DNA follows: TGCAGTGTGGAAAGGACAACTAGCGGGTCGGAGACCCAGTACTTC. Translated, it gives CSVERTTSGSETQYF. V gene TRBV20-1 combines with J gene TRBJ2-5, with 9 bases lining up with TRBD2. Germline V lookup: CDR1 DFQATT, CDR2 SNEGSKA (reference sequence). J was trimmed by 5 bases and V by 7 bases; bases with no gene match: 14. This CDR3 has 15 amino acids.

The chain combines TRBV6-5 with TRBJ1-1, with D uncertain. CDR1 is MNHEY, CDR2 SVGAGI, per germline. V was pared by 0 bases and J by 10 bases, with 15 bases between. The CDR3 consists of 14 residues. CDR3 DNA: TGTGCCAGCAGTTACTCGAATCCCTCGGATGTAGCTTTCTTT. This sequence encodes CASSYSNPSDVAFF.

The chain couples TRBV28 to TRBJ1-2, with no clear D. The V gene's germline CDR1 is MDHEN and CDR2 SYDVKM. The V gene lost 4 bases and the J gene lost 4 bases, with 13 bases spanning the gap. The CDR3 has 14 amino acids. The CDR3 loop is CASSSPPGGYGYTF. The CDR3 region has the DNA TGTGCCAGCAGTTCCCCCCCAGGCGGCTATGGCTACACCTTC.

This chain connects TRBV6-4 to TRBJ2-1; 10 bases match TRBD1. The CDR3 consists of 20 residues. Germline lookup yields CDR1 MRHNA and CDR2 SNTAGT. V dropped 0 bases and J dropped 2; count of bases not matched to a gene: 13. CDR3 sequence: CASSDSWGSRDRGPYNEQFF. In nucleotides, the CDR3 is TGTGCCAGCAGTGACTCGTGGGGATCCCGGGACAGGGGCCCCTACAATGAGCAGTTCTTC.

CDR3 residues: CASSLRGQLDNEQFF. DNA for the CDR3: TGTGCCAGCAGTTTACGGGGGCAACTCGACAATGAGCAGTTCTTC. The rearrangement joins TRBV12-3 or TRBV12-4 to TRBJ2-1, with D perhaps being TRBD1 or TRBD2 (6 bases each). V was pared by 2 bases and J by 5 bases, with 13 bases between. The CDR3 totals 15 residues.

The V gene is TRBV27, the J gene TRBJ2-5; TRBD2 might be the D (6 bases). The germline V gene encodes CDR1 MNHEY and CDR2 SMNVEV (reference sequence). Trimming removed 6 bases at V and 2 bases at J, with 10 bases between. This CDR3 is 13 amino acids long. The CDR3 reads CASRRDFQETQYF. In DNA, the CDR3 is TGTGCCAGCAGAAGGGACTTTCAAGAGACCCAGTACTTC.

This clonotype has at least ten counts. The rearrangement links TRBV7-2 to TRBJ1-1; no clear D. Per the germline V gene, CDR1 is SGHTA and CDR2 is FQGNSA. V shed 0 bases and J shed 4 bases, with 9 bases lying between them. This CDR3 region has 14 residues. The CDR3 protein is CASSLAGSGTEAFF. CDR3 DNA: TGTGCCAGCAGCTTAGCAGGGTCGGGCACTGAAGCTTTCTTT.

The J gene is TRBJ2-1, the V gene TRBV4-1; 9 nucleotides line up with TRBD2. Trimming took 0 bases from V and 6 from J; bases not matched to a gene: 12. This CDR3 has 18 residues. Germline V CDR1 and CDR2: MGHRA, YSYEKL. The CDR3 bases are TGCGCCAGCAGCCAAGATCCCCCTAGCGGGGCCCTACCCAATGAGCAGTTCTTC. Amino acid sequence: CASSQDPPSGALPNEQFF.

The genes are TRBV28 and TRBJ2-3; 8 nucleotides align to TRBD2. Germline loops: CDR1 MDHEN, CDR2 SYDVKM. V shed 6 bases and J 2 bases; nucleotides not matched to a gene: 7. The CDR3 spans 15 residues. This CDR3 is CASSPTSGFTDTQYF. CDR3 nucleotide sequence: TGTGCCAGCAGCCCTACTAGCGGCTTCACAGATACGCAGTATTTT.

This clonotype occurred many times. The V and J genes are TRBV7-2 and TRBJ2-3; 16 bases line up with TRBD2. This CDR3 is built from 16 residues. CDR1 and CDR2 (germline): SGHTA, FQGNSA. V lost 5 bases and J lost 5; bases outside the gene matches: 4. The CDR3 sequence: CASSAGLAGGQDTQYF. CDR3 DNA: TGTGCCAGCAGCGCGGGACTAGCGGGGGGGCAAGATACGCAGTATTTT. Drawing the rest from reference TRBV7-2 and TRBJ2-3, the complete variable domain is GAGVSQSPSNKVTEKGKDVELRCDPISGHTALYWYRQSLGQGLEFLIYFQGNSAPDKSGLPSDRFSAERTGGSVSTLTIQRTQQEDSAVYLCASSAGLAGGQDTQYFGPGTRLTVL.

The chain is built from TRBV7-6 and TRBJ1-6; D is undetermined. Per germline, CDR1 SGHVS and CDR2 FNYEAQ. The length of the CDR3 is 17 residues. The V end was cut by 2 bases, the J end by 5 bases, with 16 bases between. In DNA, the CDR3 is TGTGCCAGCAGCTTAAGAGGCAGGCAGGACCATAATTCACCCCTCCACTTT. Protein product: CASSLRGRQDHNSPLHF.

This clonotype was seen only a few times. The chain recombines TRBV7-8 with TRBJ1-1, with TRBD1 matching 11 bases. CDR1 SGHVS and CDR2 FQNEAQ come from the germline V gene. The V gene end was trimmed by 5 bases and the J gene end by 4 bases; junction bases not matched to a gene: 6. The CDR3 is 15 residues long. This CDR3 is CASSRTGGEGTEAFF. The CDR3, as DNA: TGTGCCAGCAGCAGGACAGGGGGCGAGGGCACTGAAGCTTTCTTT. The whole variable domain, remainder taken from reference TRBV7-8 and TRBJ1-1, is GAGVSQSPRYKVAKRGQDVALRCDPISGHVSLFWYQQALGQGPEFLTYFQNEAQLDKSGLPSDRFFAERPEGSVSTLKIQRTQQEDSAVYLCASSRTGGEGTEAFFGQGTRLTVV.

Regarding this clonotype: At one end, the junction sequence differs from germline, possibly due to a read error. The V and J genes are TRBV7-8 and TRBJ1-5; D uncertain. The CDR3 is 15 residues long. Germline-derived CDR1 and CDR2 are SGHVS and FQNEAQ. The CDR3 is CASSLESRGNKPQHF. The CDR3 DNA is TGTGCCAGCAGCTTAGAGTCTAGAGGCAATAAGCCCCAGCATTTT.

In its sample, this clonotype was seen a few times. V usage is TRBV27 and J usage is TRBJ2-7; possibly TRBD1 for D (6 bases). Between the trimmed V and J ends, which lost 2 bases and 1 base, there was a span of 12 bases. Germline V gene lookup returns CDR1 MNHEY and CDR2 SMNVEV (reference sequence). The CDR3 runs to 15 residues. The CDR3 DNA reads as TGTGCCAGCAGTTTAAATGGGGGCCTTTCCTACGAGCAGTACTTC. Protein sequence: CASSLNGGLSYEQYF.

A few counts support this clonotype. The chain uses TRBV5-5 and TRBJ2-3; 11 nucleotides align to TRBD2. The CDR3 sequence is 18 residues long. CDR1 and CDR2 (germline): SGHKS, YYEKEE (reference sequence). The V gene end was trimmed by 2 bases and the J gene end by 1 base; junction bases not matched to a gene: 9. Here the CDR3 DNA reads TGTGCCAGCAGCTTAATAGCGGGGGGGCCGCGGGGCACAGATACGCAGTATTTT. Amino acid sequence: CASSLIAGGPRGTDTQYF.

The chain couples TRBV20-1 to TRBJ2-7, with 9 positions matching TRBD1. Germline CDR1 is DFQATT and CDR2 is SNEGSKA (reference sequence). CDR3 length: 14 amino acids. V was clipped by 4 bases and J by 2 bases; unmatched bases: 6. CDR3 in amino acids: CSATSGTGTYEQYF. The CDR3 nucleotides read TGCAGTGCTACGTCCGGGACAGGGACCTACGAGCAGTACTTC.

This clonotype was counted a few times. The chain combines TRBV6-5 with TRBJ2-1, with 14 bases identical to TRBD2. Germline V CDR1 and CDR2: MNHEY, SVGAGI. The CDR3 spans 15 residues. The V and J ends lost 6 bases and 6 bases, in that order; junction bases with no gene match: 4. CDR3 amino acids: CASRQGTSGGNEQFF. CDR3 coding DNA: TGTGCCAGCAGGCAAGGGACTAGCGGGGGCAATGAGCAGTTCTTC.

This clonotype came up a few times. This chain uses TRBV28 with TRBJ1-1; D uncertain. This CDR3 contains 13 residues. Germline values: CDR1 MDHEN, CDR2 SYDVKM. With 3 bases removed from V and 0 bases from J, the gap between germline ends came to 5 bases. The CDR3, as DNA: TGTGCCAGCAGTTTTCTCGTGAACACTGAAGCTTTCTTT. It specifies CASSFLVNTEAFF.

The chain uses TRBV12-3 or TRBV12-4 and TRBJ2-7; D is possibly TRBD2 (6 bases). This CDR3 is 13 amino acids long. V lost 6 bases and J lost 7, with 16 bases in between. The CDR3 protein is CASSRDWGYEQYF. CDR3 nucleotide sequence: TGTGCCAGCAGCCGGGACTGGGGTTATGAGCAGTACTTC.

The chain links TRBV4-1 to TRBJ2-7; D gene uncertain. The V end was cut by 0 bases, the J end by 4 bases, with 13 bases between. CDR3 size: 15 residues. The V gene's germline CDR1 is MGHRA and CDR2 YSYEKL. This CDR3 is CASSQELLQHYEQYF. CDR3 sequence (DNA): TGCGCCAGCAGCCAAGAGTTGTTGCAGCATTACGAGCAGTACTTC.

This clonotype turned up a few times. The genes are TRBV7-9 and TRBJ1-4, with no clear D. This CDR3 is 12 amino acids long. Germline V CDR1 and CDR2: SEHNR, FQNEAQ (reference sequence). Trimming removed 1 base from V and 7 bases from J, with 4 bases in between. The CDR3 sequence: CASSLGVEKLFF. DNA of the CDR3: TGTGCCAGCAGCTTAGGAGTTGAAAAACTGTTTTTT.

This clonotype showed up just a few times. The chain has TRBV7-3 and TRBJ2-1, with 8 bases lining up with TRBD2. Germline values: CDR1 SGHTA, CDR2 FQGTGA. The CDR3 covers 14 residues. J was trimmed by 8 bases and V by 2 bases; bases with no gene match: 5. The CDR3 sequence is CASSLLAGGDEQFF. CDR3 nucleotide sequence: TGTGCCAGCAGCTTACTTGCGGGGGGCGATGAGCAGTTCTTC. The full variable domain, rest sourced from reference TRBV7-3 and TRBJ2-1, is GAGVSQTPSNKVTEKGKYVELRCDPISGHTALYWYRQSLGQGPEFLIYFQGTGAADDSGLPNDRFFAVRPEGSVSTLKIQRTERGDSAVYLCASSLLAGGDEQFFGPGTRLTVL.

This clonotype was counted many times. This rearrangement joins TRBV11-2 to TRBJ2-7; no clear D gene. The V and J ends lost 5 bases and 3 bases respectively, with 14 bases between them. Germline V gene data show CDR1 as SGHAT and CDR2 as FQNNGV. The length of the CDR3 is 14 residues. The CDR3 sequence: CASSPPLGNYEQYF. The CDR3 bases are TGTGCCAGCAGCCCCCCGCTTGGGAACTACGAGCAGTACTTC.

Only a few counts were recorded for this clonotype. V usage is TRBV28 and J usage is TRBJ1-1; D unresolved. This CDR3 contains 16 residues. V was shortened by 3 bases and J by 0 bases, with 14 bases between the two germline ends. CDR1 is MDHEN and CDR2 is SYDVKM in the germline V gene. The DNA of the CDR3 is TGTGCCAGCAGTTTCGGACTAGGGATAATGAACACTGAAGCTTTCTTT. Its translation: CASSFGLGIMNTEAFF.

CDR3 sequence reads: CSANYLGGGLNEQFF. In DNA form, the CDR3 reads TGCAGTGCTAACTACCTTGGCGGGGGGCTCAATGAGCAGTTCTTC. The V call is TRBV20-1, the J call TRBJ2-1; TRBD2 agrees at 8 bases. V was clipped by 4 bases and J by 6 bases; unmatched bases: 11. Germline values: CDR1 DFQATT, CDR2 SNEGSKA (reference sequence). This CDR3 is built from 15 residues.

The rearrangement uses TRBV3-1 and TRBJ2-5; 8 bases agree with TRBD1. The length of the CDR3 is 14 residues. Germline loops: CDR1 LGHDT, CDR2 YNNKEL (reference sequence). V was pared by 4 bases and J by 3 bases, with 4 bases of the junction left unmatched. The CDR3 region has the DNA TGTGCCAGCAGCCTTACGGACAGGGAAGAGACCCAGTACTTC. As protein: CASSLTDREETQYF.

This clonotype was detected many times. The chain is built from TRBV7-6 and TRBJ2-3, with D possibly TRBD2 on 5 matching bases. Germline CDR1 is SGHVS and CDR2 is FNYEAQ. The CDR3 sequence is 16 residues long. V was pared by 5 bases and J by 2 bases, with 17 bases between. The chain's CDR3 is CASSIVRGPTTDTQYF. CDR3 nucleotide sequence: TGTGCCAGCAGCATAGTTCGAGGGCCAACCACAGATACGCAGTATTTT.